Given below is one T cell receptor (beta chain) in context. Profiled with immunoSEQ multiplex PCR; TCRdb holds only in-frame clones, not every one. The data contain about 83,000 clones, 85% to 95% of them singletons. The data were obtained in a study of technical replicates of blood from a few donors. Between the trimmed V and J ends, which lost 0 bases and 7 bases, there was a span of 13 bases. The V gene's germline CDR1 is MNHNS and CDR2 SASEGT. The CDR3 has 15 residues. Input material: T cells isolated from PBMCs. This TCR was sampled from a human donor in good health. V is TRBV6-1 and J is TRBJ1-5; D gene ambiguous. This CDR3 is CASSEAGGPTQPQHF. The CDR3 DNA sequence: TGTGCCAGCAGTGAAGCGGGTGGGCCGACCCAGCCCCAGCATTTT.